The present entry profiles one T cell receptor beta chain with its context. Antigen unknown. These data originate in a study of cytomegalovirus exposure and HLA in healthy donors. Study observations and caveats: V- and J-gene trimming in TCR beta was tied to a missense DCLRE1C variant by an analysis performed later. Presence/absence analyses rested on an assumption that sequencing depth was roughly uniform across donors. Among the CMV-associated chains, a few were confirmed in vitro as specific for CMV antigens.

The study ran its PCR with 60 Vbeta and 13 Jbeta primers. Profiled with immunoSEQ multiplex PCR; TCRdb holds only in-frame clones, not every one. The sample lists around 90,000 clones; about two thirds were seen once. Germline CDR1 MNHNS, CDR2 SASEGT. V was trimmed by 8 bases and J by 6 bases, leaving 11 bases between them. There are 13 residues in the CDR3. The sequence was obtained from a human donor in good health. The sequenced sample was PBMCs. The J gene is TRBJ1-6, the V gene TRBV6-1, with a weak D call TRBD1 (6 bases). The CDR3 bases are TGTGCCAGCGGACAGAGCCTTAATTCACCCCTCCACTTT. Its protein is CASGQSLNSPLHF.